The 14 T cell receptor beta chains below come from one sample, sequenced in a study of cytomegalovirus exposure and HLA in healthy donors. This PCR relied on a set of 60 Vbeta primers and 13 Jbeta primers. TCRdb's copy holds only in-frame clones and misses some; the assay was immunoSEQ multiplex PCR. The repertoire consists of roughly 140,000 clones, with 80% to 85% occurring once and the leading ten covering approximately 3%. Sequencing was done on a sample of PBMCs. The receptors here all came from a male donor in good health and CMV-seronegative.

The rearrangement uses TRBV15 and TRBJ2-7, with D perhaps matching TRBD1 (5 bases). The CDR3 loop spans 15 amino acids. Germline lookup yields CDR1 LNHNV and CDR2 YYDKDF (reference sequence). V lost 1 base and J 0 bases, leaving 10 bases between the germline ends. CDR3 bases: TGTGCCACCAGCAGAGGGTCCCAGGGCTCCTACGAGCAGTACTTC. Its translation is CATSRGSQGSYEQYF.

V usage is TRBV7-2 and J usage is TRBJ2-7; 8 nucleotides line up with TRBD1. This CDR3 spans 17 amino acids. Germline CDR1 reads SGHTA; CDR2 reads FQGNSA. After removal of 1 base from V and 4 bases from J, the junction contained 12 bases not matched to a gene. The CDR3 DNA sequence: TGTGCCAGCAGCTTAGAGTATTATTGGACAGGGTGGTACGAGCAGTACTTC. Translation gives CASSLEYYWTGWYEQYF.

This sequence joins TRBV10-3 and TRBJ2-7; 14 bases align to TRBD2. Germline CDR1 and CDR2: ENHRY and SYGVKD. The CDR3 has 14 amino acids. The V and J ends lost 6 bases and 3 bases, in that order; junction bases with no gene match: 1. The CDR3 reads CAISGTSGGYEQYF. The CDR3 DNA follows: TGTGCCATCAGCGGGACTAGCGGGGGCTACGAGCAGTACTTC.

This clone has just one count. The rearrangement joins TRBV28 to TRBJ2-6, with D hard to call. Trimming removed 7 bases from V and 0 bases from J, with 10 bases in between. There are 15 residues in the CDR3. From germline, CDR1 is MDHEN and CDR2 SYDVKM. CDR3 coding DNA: TGTGCCAGCACTTCGAGGCCCTCTGGGGCCAACGTCCTGACTTTC. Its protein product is CASTSRPSGANVLTF.

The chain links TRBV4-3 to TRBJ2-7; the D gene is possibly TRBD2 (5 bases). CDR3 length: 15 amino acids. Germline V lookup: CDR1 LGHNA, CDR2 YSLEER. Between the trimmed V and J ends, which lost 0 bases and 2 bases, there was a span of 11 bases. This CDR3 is CASSQDPGLAYEQYF. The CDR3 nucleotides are TGCGCCAGCAGCCAAGACCCTGGACTTGCCTACGAGCAGTACTTC.

The CDR3 DNA reads TGTGCCAGCAGCTTTTCAAGCCAGTTGAGAGGGGGCACTGAAGCTTTCTTT. Translation gives CASSFSSQLRGGTEAFF. The chain is built from TRBV5-6 and TRBJ1-1; the D gene is possibly TRBD1 (6 bases). V lost 2 bases, J lost 4 bases, and 21 bases lay in between. This CDR3 has 17 amino acids. Germline V lookup: CDR1 SGHDT, CDR2 YYEEEE.

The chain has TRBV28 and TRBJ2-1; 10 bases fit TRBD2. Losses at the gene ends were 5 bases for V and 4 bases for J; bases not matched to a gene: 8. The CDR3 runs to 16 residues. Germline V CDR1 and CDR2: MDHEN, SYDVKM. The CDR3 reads CASSNFALAGYNEQFF. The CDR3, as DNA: TGTGCCAGCAGTAATTTCGCACTAGCGGGATACAATGAGCAGTTCTTC.

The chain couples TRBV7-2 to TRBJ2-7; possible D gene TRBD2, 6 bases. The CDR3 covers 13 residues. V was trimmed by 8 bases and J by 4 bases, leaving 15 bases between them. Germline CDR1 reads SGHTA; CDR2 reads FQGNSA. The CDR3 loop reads CASVPPGEYEQYF. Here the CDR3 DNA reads TGTGCCAGCGTTCCCCCGGGAGAGTACGAGCAGTACTTC.

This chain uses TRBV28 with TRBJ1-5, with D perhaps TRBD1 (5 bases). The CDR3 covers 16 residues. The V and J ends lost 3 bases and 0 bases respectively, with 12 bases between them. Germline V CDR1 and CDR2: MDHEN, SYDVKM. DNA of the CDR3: TGTGCCAGCAGTTTTAGCAGGGCCTATAGCAATCAGCCCCAGCATTTT. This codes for CASSFSRAYSNQPQHF.

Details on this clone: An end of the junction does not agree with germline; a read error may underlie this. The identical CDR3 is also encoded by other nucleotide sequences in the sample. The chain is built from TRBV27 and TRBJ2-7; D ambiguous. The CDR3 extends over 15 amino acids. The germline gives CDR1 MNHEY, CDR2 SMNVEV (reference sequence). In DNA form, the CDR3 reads TGTGCCAGCTGTTTCAAGGAGAAGCCGGCATACGAGCAGTACTTC. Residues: CASCFKEKPAYEQYF.

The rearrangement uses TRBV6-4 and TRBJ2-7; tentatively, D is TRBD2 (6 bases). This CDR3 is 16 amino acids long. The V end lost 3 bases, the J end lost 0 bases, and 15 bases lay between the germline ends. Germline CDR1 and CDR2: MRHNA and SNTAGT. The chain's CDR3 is CASSDRTTFTSYEQYF. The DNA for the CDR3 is TGTGCCAGCAGTGATCGGACTACCTTTACCTCCTACGAGCAGTACTTC.

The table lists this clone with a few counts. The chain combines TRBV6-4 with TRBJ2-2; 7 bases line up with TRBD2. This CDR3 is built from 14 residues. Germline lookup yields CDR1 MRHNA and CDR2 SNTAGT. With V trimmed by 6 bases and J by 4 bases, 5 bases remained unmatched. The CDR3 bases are TGTGCCAGCAGAACTAGCGTGGGCACCGGGGAGCTGTTTTTT. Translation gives CASRTSVGTGELFF.

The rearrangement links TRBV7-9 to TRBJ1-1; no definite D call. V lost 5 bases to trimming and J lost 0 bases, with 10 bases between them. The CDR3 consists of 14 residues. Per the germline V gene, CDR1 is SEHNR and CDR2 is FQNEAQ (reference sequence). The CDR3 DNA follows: TGTGCCAGCAGCAACCAAGCTGTGAACACTGAAGCTTTCTTT. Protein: CASSNQAVNTEAFF.

The CDR3 here is CASSLNRESNQPQHF. CDR3 nucleotide sequence: TGTGCCAGCAGTTTGAACAGGGAAAGCAATCAGCCCCAGCATTTT. The rearrangement joins TRBV27 to TRBJ1-5, with TRBD1 as a possible D gene (6 bases). The CDR3 runs 15 residues. Trimming cost V 3 bases and J 1 base, with 10 bases left between them. Germline loops: CDR1 MNHEY, CDR2 SMNVEV (reference sequence).